These 23 T cell receptor beta chains originate from one sample sequenced in a study of blood T cell repertoires in COVID-19. The repertoire was sequenced with immunoSEQ multiplex PCR; TCRdb's copy has only in-frame clones and lacks some. This table holds more than 250,000 clones, approximately 88% found once. The sample comprised peripheral blood. The receptors shown here come from a man between 18 and 29 years old who had recovered from COVID-19.

The V call is TRBV18, the J call TRBJ1-1; D is possibly TRBD1 (5 bases). Per the germline V gene, CDR1 is KGHSH and CDR2 is LQKENI. The V end was cut by 6 bases, the J end by 4 bases, with 12 bases between. This CDR3 spans 13 amino acids. CDR3: CASSHDSPTEAFF. The CDR3 coding sequence is TGTGCCAGCTCCCACGACAGTCCCACTGAAGCTTTCTTT.

The chain combines TRBV9 with TRBJ2-1, with unresolved D. The germline V and J ends were trimmed by 0 bases and 3 bases, with 10 bases remaining between them. Germline V gene lookup returns CDR1 SGDLS and CDR2 YYNGEE. This CDR3 is 15 amino acids long. CDR3 nucleotide sequence: TGTGCCAGCAGCGTAGCGGTCTCGTACTACAATGAGCAGTTCTTC. Amino acid sequence: CASSVAVSYYNEQFF.

The CDR3 here is CAISGTGVKDTIYF. In DNA, the CDR3 is TGTGCCATCAGTGGGACAGGGGTGAAGGACACCATATATTTT. The chain couples TRBV10-3 to TRBJ1-3, with 9 bases aligning to TRBD1. V lost 4 bases to trimming and J lost 8 bases; unmatched junction nucleotides: 6. Per germline, CDR1 ENHRY and CDR2 SYGVKD. CDR3 size: 14 residues.

This chain links TRBV4-1 with TRBJ2-7; TRBD1 matches 9 bases. Germline V CDR1 and CDR2: MGHRA, YSYEKL. This CDR3 comprises 13 residues. With 4 bases clipped from V and 4 bases from J, the junction kept 2 bases outside the gene matches. CDR3 in DNA: TGCGCCAGCAGCCGCGGACAGGGGTACGAGCAGTACTTC. Translation gives CASSRGQGYEQYF.

This clone was observed once. The gene calls are TRBV27 and TRBJ2-1; 8 bases match TRBD2. V lost 7 bases to trimming and J lost 0 bases; unmatched junction nucleotides: 11. The CDR3 extends over 17 amino acids. Germline V gene sequence: CDR1 MNHEY, CDR2 SMNVEV (reference sequence). CDR3 nucleotide sequence: TGTGCCAGCATGGGGCTAGCGGGTATAATCTCCTACAATGAGCAGTTCTTC. It specifies CASMGLAGIISYNEQFF.

The CDR3, as DNA: TGTGCCAGCAGCGACCTCTGGACAGGGGATCAGCCCCAGCATTTT. Residues: CASSDLWTGDQPQHF. This rearrangement joins TRBV6-5 to TRBJ1-5, with 9 bases lining up with TRBD1. The germline gives CDR1 MNHEY, CDR2 SVGAGI. The CDR3 runs to 15 residues. With 6 bases clipped from V and 5 bases from J, the junction kept 8 bases outside the gene matches.

The chain employs TRBV3-1 (or the pseudogene TRBV3-2) and TRBJ1-4; TRBD1 matches at 8 bases. V was pared by 1 base and J by 5 bases, with 12 bases of the junction left unmatched. The CDR3 is 18 residues long. Germline V gene sequence: CDR1 LGHDT, CDR2 YNNKEL (reference sequence). CDR3 sequence (DNA): TGTGCCAGCAGCCAAGGACCCGGGACAGGTCTTCCGAATGAAAAACTGTTTTTT. Translating gives CASSQGPGTGLPNEKLFF.

The rearrangement links TRBV18 to TRBJ2-7; a weak D match, TRBD1 (7 bases). Germline V gives CDR1 KGHSH, CDR2 LQKENI. The CDR3 consists of 16 residues. Trimming pared 3 bases from V and 5 bases from J, leaving 20 bases between. The CDR3 nucleotides read TGTGCCAGCTCACCCCGTATCGCGGGACAGTTGGACGAGCAGTACTTC. Translation gives CASSPRIAGQLDEQYF.

The V gene is TRBV27, the J gene TRBJ2-2; D may be TRBD2 (5 bases). CDR1 is MNHEY and CDR2 is SMNVEV in the germline V gene (reference sequence). The CDR3 extends over 14 amino acids. Trimming pared 3 bases from V and 5 bases from J, leaving 10 bases between. CDR3 coding DNA: TGTGCCAGCAGTTTGGCGGGTGTGACCGGGGAGCTGTTTTTT. Translating gives CASSLAGVTGELFF.

The gene calls are TRBV2 and TRBJ2-1; 8 bases are shared with TRBD1. CDR3 length: 16 amino acids. V trimming: 7 bases; J trimming: 2 bases; junction bases outside the gene matches: 10. Germline V lookup: CDR1 SNHLY, CDR2 FYNNEI. The CDR3 DNA sequence: TGTGCCAGCAAAAGTGACAGGGGCCGAGCCTACAATGAGCAGTTCTTC. It specifies CASKSDRGRAYNEQFF.

This clone occurred a few times. This sequence joins TRBV6-5 and TRBJ1-5, with a weak D call TRBD1 (6 bases). The V gene lost 5 bases and the J gene lost 9 bases, with 14 bases spanning the gap. The CDR3 has 13 residues. CDR1 is MNHEY, CDR2 SVGAGI, per germline. Here the CDR3 reads CASSQQGGGPQHF. The CDR3, as DNA: TGTGCCAGCAGTCAACAGGGCGGGGGGCCCCAGCATTTT.

This clone appeared a single time. The CDR3 loop reads CASSQSIGTGTTYYEQYF. CDR3 nucleotide sequence: TGTGCCAGCAGCCAATCAATCGGAACAGGCACTACCTACTACGAGCAGTACTTC. The chain couples TRBV5-4 to TRBJ2-7; D is possibly TRBD1 (5 bases). CDR1 is SGHNT and CDR2 is YYREEE in the germline V gene (reference sequence). The CDR3 is 18 residues long. The V gene lost 4 bases and the J gene lost 3 bases, with 26 bases spanning the gap.

The chain joins TRBV27 to TRBJ2-3; TRBD1 is a possible D gene (6 bases). CDR3 length: 17 amino acids. Germline V gives CDR1 MNHEY, CDR2 SMNVEV (reference sequence). V was pared by 5 bases and J by 2 bases, with 20 bases between. CDR3 DNA sequence: TGTGCCAGCAGTCAGCCGGGACATCCGGTGGACACAGATACGCAGTATTTT. It codes for CASSQPGHPVDTDTQYF.

The rearrangement uses TRBV4-1 and TRBJ2-1; D perhaps matches TRBD1 (6 bases). The germline V and J ends were trimmed by 0 bases and 0 bases, with 15 bases remaining between them. Germline V gene data show CDR1 as MGHRA and CDR2 as YSYEKL. The CDR3 covers 18 residues. The CDR3 region is CASSQDPPGHFSYNEQFF. The CDR3, as DNA: TGCGCCAGCAGCCAAGATCCCCCGGGACACTTCTCCTACAATGAGCAGTTCTTC.

The V gene is TRBV6-2 or TRBV6-3, the J gene TRBJ1-1; D remains ambiguous. V was cut by 5 bases and J by 4 bases, with 11 bases left in between. Germline V gene lookup returns CDR1 MNHEY and CDR2 SVGEGT. The CDR3 extends over 13 amino acids. The CDR3: CASSLPGSTEAFF. As DNA, the CDR3 is TGTGCCAGCAGTCTACCGGGGAGCACTGAAGCTTTCTTT.

The genes are TRBV27 and TRBJ2-7; D is ambiguous. The length of the CDR3 is 15 residues. Trimming removed 0 bases from V and 4 bases from J, with 13 bases in between. Per germline, CDR1 MNHEY and CDR2 SMNVEV (reference sequence). CDR3 sequence: CASSLSVTFLYEQYF. The CDR3 region has the DNA TGTGCCAGCAGTTTATCGGTCACTTTTCTTTACGAGCAGTACTTC.

The rearrangement joins TRBV6-5 to TRBJ2-7; TRBD1 matches 8 bases. This CDR3 contains 14 residues. V was clipped by 6 bases and J by 3 bases; unmatched bases: 7. From germline, CDR1 is MNHEY and CDR2 SVGAGI. As DNA, the CDR3 is TGTGCCAGCAGACTCGACAGGGGAGGCTACGAGCAGTACTTC. This translates into CASRLDRGGYEQYF.

This rearrangement joins TRBV5-1 to TRBJ1-1; the match to TRBD1 covers 9 bases. J was trimmed by 3 bases and V by 4 bases; bases with no gene match: 7. The CDR3 is made up of 15 amino acids. Per germline, CDR1 SGHRS and CDR2 YFSETQ. The CDR3 DNA sequence: TGCGCCAGCAGCACCGGGACAGGGCGGGACACTGAAGCTTTCTTT. It is translated as CASSTGTGRDTEAFF.

V and J are TRBV4-3 and TRBJ2-2, with 7 bases aligning to TRBD1. The CDR3 has 14 residues. V lost 3 bases, J lost 6 bases, and 4 bases stayed unmatched. Germline V gene lookup returns CDR1 LGHNA and CDR2 YSLEER. Here the CDR3 DNA reads TGCGCCAGCAGCCACCCACAGGGGTCCGGGGAGCTGTTTTTT. Translating it yields CASSHPQGSGELFF.

The chain links TRBV6-5 to TRBJ1-1; D gene unclear. The V gene's germline CDR1 is MNHEY and CDR2 SVGAGI. The CDR3 runs to 14 residues. The V gene lost 2 bases and the J gene lost 0 bases, with 7 bases spanning the gap. The CDR3 nucleotides read TGTGCCAGCAGTTACCAGGAAATGAACACTGAAGCTTTCTTT. Translated, it gives CASSYQEMNTEAFF.

This clone is a singleton in its sample. The chain joins TRBV7-2 to TRBJ1-2; weak D call: TRBD1 (5 bases). The germline V and J ends were trimmed by 5 bases and 1 base, with 8 bases remaining between them. CDR1 and CDR2 (germline): SGHTA, FQGNSA. The CDR3 loop spans 13 amino acids. The DNA for the CDR3 is TGTGCCAGCAGCGAACAGGTTAACTATGGCTACACCTTC. It yields the protein CASSEQVNYGYTF.

The J gene is TRBJ2-1, the V gene TRBV9; the D is unclear. The V end was cut by 4 bases, the J end by 7 bases, with 15 bases between. The CDR3 contains 14 residues. Germline values: CDR1 SGDLS, CDR2 YYNGEE. The CDR3 here is CASSLLRSGNEQFF. The CDR3 nucleotides are TGTGCCAGCAGCCTACTTAGAAGTGGTAATGAGCAGTTCTTC.

Worth noting for this clone: Other nucleotide sequences in the sample specify the same CDR3. The chain carries TRBV7-9 and TRBJ2-7; D perhaps matches TRBD1 (5 bases). Germline V lookup: CDR1 SEHNR, CDR2 FQNEAQ (reference sequence). V gave up 3 bases and J gave up 2 bases, with 8 bases separating them. CDR3 length: 13 residues. The CDR3 spells CASSLQGAYEQYF. The CDR3 DNA sequence: TGTGCCAGCAGCTTGCAGGGCGCCTACGAGCAGTACTTC.